This T cell receptor (beta chain) was found in a study of T cell responses to AZD1222 COVID-19 vaccine (dated by TCRdb to the early 2020s). With respect to the entire study: A total of about 230 trial participants underwent TCR sequencing, of whom around 200 received two doses of AZD1222 and about 25 received two doses of the MenACWY control vaccine. Trial participants were enrolled into age subgroups of 18-55, 56-69 and 70-plus years, which contained about 150, 28 and 57 TCR-sequenced participants, respectively.

The CDR3 regions of human TCRbeta chains were subjected to immunosequencing. The paper's data handling went like this. Repertoire TCRs were matched against a reference library of SARS-CoV-2-specific TCRs generated with the MIRA antigen-specificity platform. Breadth was defined as the fraction of unique TCRs that were SARS-CoV-2-associated. Depth was defined as the fraction of total T cells that were SARS-CoV-2-associated. Using the MIRA data, each spike-specific TCR was assigned both to the spike region to which the TCR was reactive and to a CD4 or CD8 class. Log10-transformed breadth and depth values were compared by one-way ANOVA with Sidak's multiple comparisons tests. Imported from immuneACCESS, the table was reduced by TCRdb to in-frame sequences with V and J called. These copies leave out some clones; in studies compared against another copy, an unresolved V gene accounts for under half, and the cause of the remainder is not known. V and J calls and clone size are as listed in that table; D and trimming were resolved from the DNA. The sample table records 90,000 to 150,000 clones; about 88% of these occur just once. The ten top clones hold about 3% of the sample.

The time point label here, explained by the study, means: about 28 days (+/-7) after the second vaccine dose. Because spike-specific TCR depth and breadth did not differ between the two schedules, AZD1222 recipients who got a second dose at roughly 4 weeks were pooled with those who got a second dose at roughly 12 weeks. Vaccinee samples came from UK trials COV001 and COV002, including a single-blind randomized controlled phase 2/3 trial of AZD1222 (ChAdOx1 nCoV-19) in healthy adults. For TCRbeta chain sequencing, PBMC samples from trial participants were taken at day 0 and at day 28 after the second dose. Comments on this clone: What this receptor recognizes is not known. No base-level quality is on record; no much larger clone is a single base apart.

The study at large found these results: Conclusions about previously exposed vaccinees are limited because only six or seven AZD1222 recipients were SARS-CoV-2 seropositive at baseline. In the small 56-69-year group, the increase in depth fell short of significance, most likely because of low power. Vaccine-associated CD4 TCRs spanned the whole spike protein, with dominant responses in regions 160-218 and 743-854. Epitopes outside the regions mutated in the B.1.351 and B.1.1.7 variants were reportedly recognized by nearly half of the unique spike-specific TCRs. Because no day 14 peak-response samples were available, repertoires were characterized only after the peak T cell response. After two AZD1222 doses, spike-specific TCR breadth and depth were significantly higher than at day 0 and than in MenACWY recipients. Participants were mostly white British and included more females than males, and it was suggested by the authors that clonal diversity may have been underestimated.

The material was peripheral blood, obtained 28 days after the second AZD1222 dose. The receptor's source is an adult who received the AZD1222 COVID-19 vaccine.

The CDR3 in this case is CASSPPPGESTDTQYF. The nucleotide sequence reads as follows: TGCGCCAGCAGCCCCCCCCCGGGGGAGAGCACAGATACGCAGTATTTT. This chain joins TRBV4-1 to TRBJ2-3; TRBD2 is possibly the D segment (6 matching bases). As encoded in the germline V gene, CDR1 is MGHRA while CDR2 is YSYEKL. Reading from cysteine to phenylalanine, the CDR3 counts 16 amino acids. Only CDR3 DNA is held: 48 bases, read in frame from base 1. The junction carries 14 bases between V and J, which are trimmed by 4 bases and 0 bases respectively.